This T cell receptor (beta chain) was profiled in a study of T cell responses to AZD1222 COVID-19 vaccine. The CDR3 runs to 13 residues. Trimming cost V 6 bases and J 3 bases, with 11 bases left between them. In germline, CDR1 is LNHDA, CDR2 SQIVND (reference sequence). Assay: immunoSEQ multiplex PCR; the TCRdb copy retains only in-frame clones and omits some. The data hold some 99,000 clones, with 88% observed a single time. The TCR originated in an adult who received the AZD1222 COVID-19 vaccine. The rearrangement links TRBV19 to TRBJ1-1; no definite D call. Sequencing used peripheral blood, obtained 28 days after the second AZD1222 dose. CDR3 nucleotides: TGTGCCAGTAGCTATCAAAAAGACACTGAAGCTTTCTTT. It specifies CASSYQKDTEAFF.